The following is a T cell receptor (beta chain) sequence with its context. Those enrolled, adults aged 18 to 89 years, came from 20 to 25 US areas. The sample is drawn from a study of blood T cell repertoires in COVID-19. Whole-study context: Donors in the United States, Italy and Spain gave samples during acute or convalescent COVID-19. PBMCs, B-cell-depleted T cells, or T cells provided the cDNA or gDNA that made up the material.

Trimming took 3 bases from V and 2 from J; bases not matched to a gene: 10. In germline, CDR1 is SGHAT, CDR2 FQNNGV. CDR3 length equals 19 residues. Profiled with immunoSEQ multiplex PCR; TCRdb holds only in-frame clones, not every one. This sample has more than 200,000 clones, with 87% found just once. The V and J genes are TRBV11-2 and TRBJ2-6; 10 positions agree with TRBD1. The sample was PBMCs or T cells enriched from blood (not recorded which). This receptor was identified in a man aged 30 to 39 who had recovered from COVID-19. CDR3 sequence: CASSFRGQGTLTGANVLTF. The CDR3, as DNA: TGTGCCAGCAGCTTCAGGGGACAGGGGACCCTGACTGGGGCCAACGTCCTGACTTTC.